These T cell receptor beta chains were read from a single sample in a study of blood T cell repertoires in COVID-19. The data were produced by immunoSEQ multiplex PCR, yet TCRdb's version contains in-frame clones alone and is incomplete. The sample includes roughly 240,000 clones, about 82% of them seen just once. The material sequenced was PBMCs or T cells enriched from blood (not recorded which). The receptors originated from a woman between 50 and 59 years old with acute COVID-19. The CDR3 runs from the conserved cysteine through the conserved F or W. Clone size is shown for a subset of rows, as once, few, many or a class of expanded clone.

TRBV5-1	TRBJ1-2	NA	CASSLGDLTGNYGYTF
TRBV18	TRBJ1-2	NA	CASSPARDSYGYTF
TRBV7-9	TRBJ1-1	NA	CASSLMDTNTEAFF
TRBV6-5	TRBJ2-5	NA	CASSSPRDSQETQYF
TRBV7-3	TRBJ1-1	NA	CASSYSRQGTTENTEAFF
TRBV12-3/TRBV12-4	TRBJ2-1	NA	CASSLGQYNEQFF
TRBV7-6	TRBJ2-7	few	CASSAPGQGIYEQYF
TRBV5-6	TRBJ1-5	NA	CASSPGGGGNGQPQHF
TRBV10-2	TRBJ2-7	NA	CASSEWTSGMREQYF
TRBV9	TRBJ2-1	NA	CASSGPTPSTYNEQFF
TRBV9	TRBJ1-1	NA	CASTPGQLNTEAFF
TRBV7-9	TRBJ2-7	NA	CASSLDSEQYF
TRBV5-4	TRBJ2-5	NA	CASSLSRGGLETQYF
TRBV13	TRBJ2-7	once	CASSSAGTAYEQYF
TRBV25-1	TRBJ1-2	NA	CASRTSNYGYTF
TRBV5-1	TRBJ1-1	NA	CASSPQGQGIGTEAFF
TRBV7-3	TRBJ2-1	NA	CASSASGGAYNEQFF
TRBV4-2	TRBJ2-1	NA	CASSREDGVSNNEQFF
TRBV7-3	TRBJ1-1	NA	CASSLSRVMNTEAFF
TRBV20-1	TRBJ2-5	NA	CSASERGAQETQYF
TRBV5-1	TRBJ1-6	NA	CASSLGTGRQSPLHF
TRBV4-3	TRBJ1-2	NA	CASSQDLTGGNYGYTF
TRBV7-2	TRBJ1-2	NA	CASSLDGRRGYTF
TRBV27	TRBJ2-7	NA	CASSGGGSYEQYF
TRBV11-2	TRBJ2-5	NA	CASSLAGSETQYF
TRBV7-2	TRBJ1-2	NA	CASSSPGGVRYGYTF
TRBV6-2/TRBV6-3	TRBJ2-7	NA	CASSSSEGYEQYF
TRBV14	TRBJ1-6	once	CASSQELGASSPLHF
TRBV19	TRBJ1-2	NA	CASRRNRDYGYTF
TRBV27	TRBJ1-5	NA	CASRRGTGGRGNQPQHF
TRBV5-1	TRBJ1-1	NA	CASQTGTGNTEAFF
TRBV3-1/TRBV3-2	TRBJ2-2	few	CASSQAKRGLDGELFF
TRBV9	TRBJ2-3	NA	CASSHDRADSDTQYF
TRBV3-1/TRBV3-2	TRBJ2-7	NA	CASSQGQGEGYF
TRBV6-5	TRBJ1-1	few	CASSYMGGTEAFF
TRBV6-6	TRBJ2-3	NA	CASSPQGTDTQYF
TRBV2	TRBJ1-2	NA	CASSDDRVEGYTF
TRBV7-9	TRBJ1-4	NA	CASSFPSATNEKLFF
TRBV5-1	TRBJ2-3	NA	CASKEPASTDTQYF